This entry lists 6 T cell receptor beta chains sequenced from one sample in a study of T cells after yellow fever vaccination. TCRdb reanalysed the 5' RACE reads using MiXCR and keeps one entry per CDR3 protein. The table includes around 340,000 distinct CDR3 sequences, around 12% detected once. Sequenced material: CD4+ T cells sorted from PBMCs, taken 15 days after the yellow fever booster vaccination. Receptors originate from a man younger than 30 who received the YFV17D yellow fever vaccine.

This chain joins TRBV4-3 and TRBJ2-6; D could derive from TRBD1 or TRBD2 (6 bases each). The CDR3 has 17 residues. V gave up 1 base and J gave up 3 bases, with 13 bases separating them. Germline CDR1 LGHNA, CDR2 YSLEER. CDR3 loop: CASSQVPGAYGANVLTF. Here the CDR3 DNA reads TGCGCCAGCAGCCAAGTTCCGGGGGCTTATGGGGCCAACGTCCTGACTTTC.

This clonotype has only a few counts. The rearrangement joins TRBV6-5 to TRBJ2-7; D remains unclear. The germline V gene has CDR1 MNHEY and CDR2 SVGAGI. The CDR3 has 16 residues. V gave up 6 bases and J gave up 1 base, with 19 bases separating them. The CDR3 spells CASRPSSSVRSYEQYF. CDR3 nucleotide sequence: TGTGCCAGCAGGCCATCATCTAGTGTTCGATCCTACGAGCAGTACTTC.

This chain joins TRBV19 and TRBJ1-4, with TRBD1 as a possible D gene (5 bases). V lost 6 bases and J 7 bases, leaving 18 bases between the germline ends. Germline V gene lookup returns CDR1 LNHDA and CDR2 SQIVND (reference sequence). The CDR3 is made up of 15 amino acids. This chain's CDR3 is CASSEYRDRSEKLFF. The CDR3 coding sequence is TGTGCCAGTAGCGAGTACCGGGACCGGAGTGAAAAACTGTTTTTT.

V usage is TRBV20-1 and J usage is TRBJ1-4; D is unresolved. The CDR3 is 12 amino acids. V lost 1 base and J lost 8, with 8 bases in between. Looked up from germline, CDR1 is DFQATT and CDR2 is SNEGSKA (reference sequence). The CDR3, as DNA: TGCAGTGCTAGAGCACCGGCCGAAAAACTGTTTTTT. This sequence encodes CSARAPAEKLFF.

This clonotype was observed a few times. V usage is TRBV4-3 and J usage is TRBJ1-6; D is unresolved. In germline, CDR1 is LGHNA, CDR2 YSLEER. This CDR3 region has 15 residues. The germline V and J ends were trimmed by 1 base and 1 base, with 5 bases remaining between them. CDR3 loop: CASSQASSYNSPLHF. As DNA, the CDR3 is TGCGCCAGCAGCCAAGCTAGTTCCTATAATTCACCCCTCCACTTT.

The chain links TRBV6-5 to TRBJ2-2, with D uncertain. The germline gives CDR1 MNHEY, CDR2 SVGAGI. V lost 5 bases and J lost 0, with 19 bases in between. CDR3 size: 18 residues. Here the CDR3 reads CASSPSFYREPNTGELFF. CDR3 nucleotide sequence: TGTGCCAGCAGTCCCTCATTTTACCGAGAGCCGAACACCGGGGAGCTGTTTTTT.